These T cell receptor beta chains were read from a single sample in a study of technical replicates of blood from a handful of donors. Sequencing used immunoSEQ multiplex PCR; TCRdb keeps in-frame clones, though not all of them. The sample has approximately 68,000 clones; around 97% are singletons. Material: T cells isolated from PBMCs. These receptors all come from a human donor in good health. Both conserved end residues are trimmed from each CDR3.

j_gene,v_gene,CDR3aa
TRBJ2-7,TRBV27,ASSWGDPGVQFYEQY
TRBJ1-4,TRBV7-9,ASSLLGRF
TRBJ2-1,TRBV15,ATSRDLGAPSIYNEQF
TRBJ2-7,TRBV7-9,ASSPRAGGGVYEQY
TRBJ2-1,TRBV7-2,ASSYIRPPRVNEQF
TRBJ2-7,TRBV19,ASSIGPEFSYEQY
TRBJ1-4,TRBV4-1,ASSQGGGEEKLF
TRBJ1-1,TRBV30,AWSLGGAVTEAF
TRBJ1-5,TRBV11-2,ASSLSTNQPQH
TRBJ2-7,TRBV5-1,ASSEDRGSVDLYEQY
TRBJ1-2,TRBV7-9,ASSFLGSLFQHGYT
TRBJ2-4,TRBV21-1,ASSKALPDREEAKNIQY
TRBJ1-2,TRBV19,ASRPGTGLYGYT
TRBJ2-5,TRBV2,ASIPPPRQGGETQY
TRBJ1-1,TRBV27,ASRPDRATEAF
TRBJ1-1,TRBV7-6,ASSLYDGGGEAF
TRBJ1-3,TRBV2,ASSDILPGNTIY
TRBJ1-3,TRBV5-4,ASSPRQGGLD
TRBJ1-5,TRBV4-1,ASSQGQGLNQPQH
TRBJ2-3,TRBV6-5,ASSYPAGGPDTQY
TRBJ2-7,TRBV7-9,ASSLSYEQY
TRBJ1-2,TRBV25-1,ASSEGGSGYT
TRBJ2-5,TRBV7-7,ASSFIHGMGETQY
TRBJ1-2,TRBV2,ASQQGNGYT
TRBJ2-4,TRBV11-2,ASSLSAGNGAKNIQY
TRBJ1-5,TRBV5-6,ASSLAHSYNQPQH
TRBJ2-7,TRBV12-5,ASGLPGTGGYEQY
TRBJ1-4,TRBV6-5,ASSFRDRGNQLF
TRBJ2-7,TRBV7-9,ASSLVTPGFYEQY